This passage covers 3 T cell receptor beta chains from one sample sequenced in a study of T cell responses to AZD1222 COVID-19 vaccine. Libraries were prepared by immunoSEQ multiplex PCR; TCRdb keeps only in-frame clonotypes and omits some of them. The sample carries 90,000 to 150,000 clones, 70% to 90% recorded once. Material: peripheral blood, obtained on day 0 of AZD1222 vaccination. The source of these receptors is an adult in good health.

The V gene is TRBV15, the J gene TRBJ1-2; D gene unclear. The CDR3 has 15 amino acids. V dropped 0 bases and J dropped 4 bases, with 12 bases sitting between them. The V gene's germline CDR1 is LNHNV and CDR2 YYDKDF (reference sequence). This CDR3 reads CATSRESGPSYGYTF. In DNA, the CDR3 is TGTGCCACCAGCAGAGAATCCGGTCCATCCTATGGCTACACCTTC.

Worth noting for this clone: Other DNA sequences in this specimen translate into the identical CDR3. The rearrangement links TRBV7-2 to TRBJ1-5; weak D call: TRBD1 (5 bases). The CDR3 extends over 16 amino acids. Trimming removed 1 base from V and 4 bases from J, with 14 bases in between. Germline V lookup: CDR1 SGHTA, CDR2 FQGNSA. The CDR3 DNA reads TGTGCCAGCAGCTTAGTTTCGGGGGTGGGTAATCAGCCCCAGCATTTT. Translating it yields CASSLVSGVGNQPQHF.

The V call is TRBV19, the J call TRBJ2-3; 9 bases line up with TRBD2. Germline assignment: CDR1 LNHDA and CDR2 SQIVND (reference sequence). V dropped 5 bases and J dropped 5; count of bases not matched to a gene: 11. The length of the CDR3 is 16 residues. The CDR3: CASSLGAGGPEDTQYF. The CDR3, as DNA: TGTGCCAGTAGTCTAGGGGCGGGAGGGCCCGAAGATACGCAGTATTTT.